Below, 14 T cell receptor beta chains from the same sample are listed, as sequenced in a study of shared clonotypes between healthy human individuals. The protocol was immunoSEQ multiplex PCR, while the TCRdb copy is restricted to in-frame clones and leaves out a portion. The sample holds 600,000 to 700,000 clones; roughly 72% are singletons and the top ten take around 1.8%. What was sequenced was memory CD4+ T cells sorted from blood. Subset indicated: CD45RA-negative fraction. These receptors all stem from a woman aged 25 to 39 in good health.

This clone was found many times. The sample contains more than one DNA sequence encoding this CDR3. The genes are TRBV29-1 and TRBJ2-3; D is undetermined. The CDR3 spans 12 residues. Germline lookup yields CDR1 SQVTM and CDR2 ANQGSEA. Trimming left V 3 bases short and J 0 bases short, with 4 bases between. The DNA for the CDR3 is TGCAGCGTTGAGGGCAGCACAGATACGCAGTATTTT. Translating it yields CSVEGSTDTQYF.

The chain has TRBV7-9 and TRBJ2-7; no definite D call. Trimming cost V 3 bases and J 1 base, with 7 bases left between them. The length of the CDR3 is 13 residues. CDR1 is SEHNR and CDR2 is FQNEAQ in the germline V gene (reference sequence). CDR3 residues: CASSFGQSYEQYF. CDR3 bases: TGTGCCAGCAGCTTCGGGCAATCCTACGAGCAGTACTTC.

This chain joins TRBV7-3 and TRBJ2-5; D is perhaps TRBD1 or TRBD2 (5 bases each). The germline V gene encodes CDR1 SGHTA and CDR2 FQGTGA. CDR3 length: 13 residues. V lost 3 bases, J lost 5 bases, and 10 bases lay in between. CDR3 coding DNA: TGTGCCAGCAGCTTCGGGGACGGGGAGACCCAGTACTTC. Protein: CASSFGDGETQYF.

This chain connects TRBV6-1 to TRBJ2-3, with D unresolved. V lost 1 base and J lost 4, with 12 bases in between. The CDR3 contains 15 residues. Germline V gene lookup returns CDR1 MNHNS and CDR2 SASEGT. Here the CDR3 DNA reads TGTGCCAGCAGTGAAGGTGCACTTCTCCCAGATACGCAGTATTTT. This translates into CASSEGALLPDTQYF.

The chain couples TRBV7-3 to TRBJ2-5; D could derive from TRBD1 or TRBD2 (5 bases each). Germline V gene sequence: CDR1 SGHTA, CDR2 FQGTGA. Trimming pared 4 bases from V and 1 base from J, leaving 16 bases between. The CDR3 sequence is 16 residues long. CDR3 amino acids: CASSSVGAGTQETQYF. The CDR3 DNA is TGTGCCAGCAGCTCAGTCGGGGCTGGCACCCAAGAGACCCAGTACTTC.

This clone appeared once. This chain joins TRBV7-9 and TRBJ1-5, with 9 bases matching TRBD1. Germline trimming cut 1 base from V and 0 bases from J; bases unmatched to any gene: 7. The CDR3 sequence is 18 residues long. Per the germline V gene, CDR1 is SEHNR and CDR2 is FQNEAQ (reference sequence). The DNA for the CDR3 is TGTGCCAGCAGCTTAGATGCGACAGGGGGATATAGCAATCAGCCCCAGCATTTT. This codes for CASSLDATGGYSNQPQHF. The whole variable domain, filled in from reference TRBV7-9 and TRBJ1-5, reads DTGVSQNPRHKITKRGQNVTFRCDPISEHNRLYWYRQTLGQGPEFLTYFQNEAQLEKSRLLSDRFSAERPKGSFSTLEIQRTEQGDSAMYLCASSLDATGGYSNQPQHFGDGTRLSIL.

This sequence joins TRBV7-8 and TRBJ1-2, with TRBD1 identical over 12 bases. Trimming at V came to 0 bases and at J to 8 bases, leaving 7 bases not matched to a gene. CDR3 size: 16 residues. Germline CDR1 SGHVS, CDR2 FQNEAQ. The CDR3 bases are TGTGCCAGCAGCTTAGCCATTTGGGACAGGGGGCGAGGCTACACCTTC. This codes for CASSLAIWDRGRGYTF.

V and J are TRBV25-1 and TRBJ2-5, with TRBD2 matching over 15 bases. This CDR3 comprises 17 residues. The junction had 7 bases not matched to a gene; V was cut back by 4 bases and J by 4 bases. Germline CDR1 and CDR2: MGHDK and SYGVNS. This CDR3 reads CASSGIAGLAGGETQYF. As DNA, the CDR3 is TGTGCCAGCAGTGGGATCGCGGGACTAGCGGGAGGAGAGACCCAGTACTTC.

The CDR3 loop reads CASSLTSGRAREQYF. The CDR3 DNA reads as TGCGCCAGCAGCCTGACTAGCGGGAGGGCGAGGGAGCAGTACTTC. The genes are TRBV5-1 and TRBJ2-7, with 14 bases lining up with TRBD2. Germline V gives CDR1 SGHRS, CDR2 YFSETQ. This CDR3 spans 15 amino acids. Unmatched junction bases numbered 7, after V lost 4 bases and J lost 7 bases.

The chain employs TRBV18 and TRBJ1-1, with D uncertain. The CDR3 covers 15 residues. Germline loops: CDR1 KGHSH, CDR2 LQKENI. Trimming left V 4 bases short and J 0 bases short, with 12 bases between. DNA of the CDR3: TGTGCCAGCTCACTAAGAACGGGGATGAACACTGAAGCTTTCTTT. This gives the protein CASSLRTGMNTEAFF.

In DNA, the CDR3 is TGTGCCTGGGTGGCGCCCGGGGTGGACAATGAGCAGTTCTTC. The encoded protein is CAWVAPGVDNEQFF. The chain is built from TRBV30 and TRBJ2-1, with D maybe TRBD2 (5 bases). This CDR3 is 14 amino acids long. The germline gives CDR1 GTSNPN, CDR2 SVGIG (reference sequence). V dropped 5 bases and J dropped 5 bases, with 16 bases sitting between them.

This rearrangement joins TRBV30 to TRBJ1-4; 7 nucleotides match TRBD1. Germline assignment: CDR1 GTSNPN and CDR2 SVGIG (reference sequence). The V gene end was trimmed by 4 bases and the J gene end by 8 bases; junction bases not matched to a gene: 7. This CDR3 comprises 13 residues. The CDR3 protein is CAWMGQMREKLFF. The DNA of the CDR3 is TGTGCCTGGATGGGACAGATGAGGGAAAAACTGTTTTTT.

The chain combines TRBV7-8 with TRBJ1-4; 9 nucleotides line up with TRBD1. CDR1 is SGHVS, CDR2 FQNEAQ, per germline. The V and J ends lost 5 bases and 5 bases, in that order; junction bases with no gene match: 9. CDR3 size: 16 residues. CDR3 protein: CASSLRDRALNEKLFF. The CDR3 nucleotides read TGTGCCAGCAGCCTCCGGGACAGGGCCCTGAATGAAAAACTGTTTTTT.

CDR3 protein: CASSLTGGESTGYTF. DNA of the CDR3: TGTGCCAGCAGCCTCACAGGGGGCGAATCGACTGGCTACACCTTC. The chain recombines TRBV5-5 with TRBJ1-2, with TRBD1 matching 9 bases. The ends lost 4 bases at V and 7 bases at J; junction bases unmatched: 11. CDR1 SGHKS and CDR2 YYEKEE come from the germline V gene (reference sequence). This CDR3 comprises 15 residues.